This entry concerns a single TCR beta chain. This entry belongs to a study of blood T cell repertoires in COVID-19. V dropped 4 bases and J dropped 2; count of bases not matched to a gene: 8. This CDR3 has 15 residues. Germline V gene lookup returns CDR1 PRHDT and CDR2 FYEKMQ (reference sequence). TCRdb's table, derived via immunoSEQ multiplex PCR, lists solely in-frame clones and lacks some. The data show 310,000 or so clones, approximately 88% seen once. This sequence joins TRBV13 and TRBJ2-7; 7 bases line up with TRBD1. Sequencing used peripheral blood. The receptor was isolated from a man between 25 and 39 years old with COVID-19, enrolled during active disease. The CDR3 loop reads CASSSRQGRTYEQYF. The CDR3 region has the DNA TGTGCCAGCAGCTCTCGACAGGGCCGTACCTACGAGCAGTACTTC. Full variable domain (missing parts from reference TRBV13 and TRBJ2-7): AAGVIQSPRHLIKEKRETATLKCYPIPRHDTVYWYQQGPGQDPQFLISFYEKMQSDKGSIPDRFSAQQFSDYHSELNMSSLELGDSALYFCASSSRQGRTYEQYFGPGTRLTVT.